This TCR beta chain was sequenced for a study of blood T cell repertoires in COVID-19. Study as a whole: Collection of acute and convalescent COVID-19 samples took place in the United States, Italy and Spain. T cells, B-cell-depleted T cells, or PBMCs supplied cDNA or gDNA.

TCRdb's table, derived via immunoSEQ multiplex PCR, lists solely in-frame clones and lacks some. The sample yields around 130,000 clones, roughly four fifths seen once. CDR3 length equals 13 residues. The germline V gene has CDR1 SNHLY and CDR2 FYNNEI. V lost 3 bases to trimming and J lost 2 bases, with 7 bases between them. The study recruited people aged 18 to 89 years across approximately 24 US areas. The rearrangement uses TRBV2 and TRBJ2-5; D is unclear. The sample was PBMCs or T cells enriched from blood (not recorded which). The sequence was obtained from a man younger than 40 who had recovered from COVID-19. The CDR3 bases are TGTGCCAGCAGTGACCCGCAGCAAGAGACCCAGTACTTC. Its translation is CASSDPQQETQYF.